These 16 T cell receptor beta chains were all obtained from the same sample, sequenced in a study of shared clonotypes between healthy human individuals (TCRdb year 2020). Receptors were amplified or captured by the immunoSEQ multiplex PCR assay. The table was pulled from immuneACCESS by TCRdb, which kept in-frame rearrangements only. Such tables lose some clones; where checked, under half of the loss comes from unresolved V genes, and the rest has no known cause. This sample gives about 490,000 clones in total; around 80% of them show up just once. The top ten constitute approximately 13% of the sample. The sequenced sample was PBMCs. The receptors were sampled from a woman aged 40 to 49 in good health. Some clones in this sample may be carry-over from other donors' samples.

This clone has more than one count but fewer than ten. This chain's CDR3 is CASQGVSSYEQYF. The CDR3 DNA reads TGTGCCAGCCAGGGAGTGAGCTCCTACGAGCAGTACTTC. This sequence joins TRBV25-1 and TRBJ2-7; possibly TRBD1 or TRBD2 for D (5 bases each). Germline CDR1 reads MGHDK; CDR2 reads SYGVNS. The V gene lost 8 bases and the J gene lost 0 bases, with 11 bases spanning the gap. This CDR3 is built from 13 residues.

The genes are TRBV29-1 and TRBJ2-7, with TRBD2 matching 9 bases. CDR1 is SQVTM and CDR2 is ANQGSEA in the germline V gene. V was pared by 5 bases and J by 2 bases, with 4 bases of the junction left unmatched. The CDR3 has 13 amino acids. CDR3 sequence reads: CSVLAGITYEQYF. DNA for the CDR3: TGCAGCGTTCTAGCGGGGATAACCTACGAGCAGTACTTC.

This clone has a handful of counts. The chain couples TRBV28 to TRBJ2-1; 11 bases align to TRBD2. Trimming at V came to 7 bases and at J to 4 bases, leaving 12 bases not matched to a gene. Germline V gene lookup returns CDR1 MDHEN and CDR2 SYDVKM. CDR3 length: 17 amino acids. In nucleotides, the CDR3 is TGTGCCAGCACCCCCCTTTTAAGGACTAGCGGGTACAATGAGCAGTTCTTC. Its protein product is CASTPLLRTSGYNEQFF.

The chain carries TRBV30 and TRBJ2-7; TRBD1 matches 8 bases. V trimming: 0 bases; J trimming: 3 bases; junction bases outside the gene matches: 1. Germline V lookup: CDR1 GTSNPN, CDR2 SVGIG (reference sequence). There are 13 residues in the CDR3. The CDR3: CAWSVGQGYEQYF. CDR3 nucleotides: TGTGCCTGGAGTGTAGGACAGGGCTACGAGCAGTACTTC.

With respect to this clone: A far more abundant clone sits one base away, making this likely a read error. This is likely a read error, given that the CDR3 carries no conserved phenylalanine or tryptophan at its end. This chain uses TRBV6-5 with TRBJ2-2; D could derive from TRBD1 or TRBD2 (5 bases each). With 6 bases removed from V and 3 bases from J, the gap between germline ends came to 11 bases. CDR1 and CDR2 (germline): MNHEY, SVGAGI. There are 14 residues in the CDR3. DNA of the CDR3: TGTGCCAGCAGGTCAGGGACGGACACCGGGGAGCTGTTTGTT. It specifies CASRSGTDTGELFV.

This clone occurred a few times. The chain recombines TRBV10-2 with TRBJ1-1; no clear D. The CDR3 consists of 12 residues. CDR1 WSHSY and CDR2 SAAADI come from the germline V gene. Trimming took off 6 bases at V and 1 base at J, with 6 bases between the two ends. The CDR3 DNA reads TGCGCCAGCAGGGACTGGAACACTGAAGCTTTCTTT. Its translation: CASRDWNTEAFF.

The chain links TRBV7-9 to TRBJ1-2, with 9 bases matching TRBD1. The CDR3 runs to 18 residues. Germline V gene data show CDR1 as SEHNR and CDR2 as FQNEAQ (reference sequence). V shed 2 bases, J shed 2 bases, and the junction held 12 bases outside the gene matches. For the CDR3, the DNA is TGTGCCAGCAGCTTATGGGGACAGGGCGAAGCAACAAACTATGGCTACACCTTC. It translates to CASSLWGQGEATNYGYTF.

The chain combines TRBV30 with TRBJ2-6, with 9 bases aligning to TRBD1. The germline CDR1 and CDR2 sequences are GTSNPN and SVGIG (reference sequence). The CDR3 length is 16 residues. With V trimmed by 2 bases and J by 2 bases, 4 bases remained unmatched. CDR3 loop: CAWSQDRGPGANVLTF. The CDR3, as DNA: TGTGCCTGGAGTCAGGACAGGGGCCCTGGGGCCAACGTCCTGACTTTC.

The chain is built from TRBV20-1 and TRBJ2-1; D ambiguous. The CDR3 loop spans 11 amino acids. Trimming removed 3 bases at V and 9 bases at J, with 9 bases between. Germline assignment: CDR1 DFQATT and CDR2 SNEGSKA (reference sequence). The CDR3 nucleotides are TGCAGTGCTAGTTTCGTAAGTGAGCAGTTCTTC. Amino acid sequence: CSASFVSEQFF.

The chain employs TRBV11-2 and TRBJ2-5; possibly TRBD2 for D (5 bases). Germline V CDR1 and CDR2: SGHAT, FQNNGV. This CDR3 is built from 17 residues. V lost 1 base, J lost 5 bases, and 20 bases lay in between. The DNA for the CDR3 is TGTGCCAGCAGCTTAGGACCCGGGGTACGGCGAGGGGAGACCCAGTACTTC. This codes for CASSLGPGVRRGETQYF.

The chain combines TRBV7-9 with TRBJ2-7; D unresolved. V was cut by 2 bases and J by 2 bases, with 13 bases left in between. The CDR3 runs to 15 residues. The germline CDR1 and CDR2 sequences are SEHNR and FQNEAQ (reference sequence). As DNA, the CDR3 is TGTGCCAGCAGCTTACTCGTATCGTCCACCTACGAGCAGTACTTC. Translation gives CASSLLVSSTYEQYF.

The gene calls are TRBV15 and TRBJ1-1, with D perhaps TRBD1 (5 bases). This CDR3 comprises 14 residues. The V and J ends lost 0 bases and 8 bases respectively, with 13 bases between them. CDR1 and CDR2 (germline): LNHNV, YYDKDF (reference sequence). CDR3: CATSRDRGGSEAFF. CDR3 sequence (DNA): TGTGCCACCAGCAGAGATAGGGGAGGTTCGGAAGCTTTCTTT.

The CDR3 nucleotides are TGTGCCAGCACGACGCGTGCAGGGGCCAACGTCCTGACTTTC. Protein: CASTTRAGANVLTF. The chain couples TRBV27 to TRBJ2-6, with D hard to call. CDR1 is MNHEY and CDR2 is SMNVEV in the germline V gene (reference sequence). This CDR3 spans 14 amino acids. Trimming stripped 7 bases from V and 4 bases from J, with 11 bases between. Using reference TRBV27 and TRBJ2-6 for the parts outside the CDR3, the full variable domain is EAQVTQNPRYLITVTGKKLTVTCSQNMNHEYMSWYRQDPGLGLRQIYYSMNVEVTDKGDVPEGYKVSRKEKRNFPLILESPSPNQTSLYFCASTTRAGANVLTFGAGSRLTVL.

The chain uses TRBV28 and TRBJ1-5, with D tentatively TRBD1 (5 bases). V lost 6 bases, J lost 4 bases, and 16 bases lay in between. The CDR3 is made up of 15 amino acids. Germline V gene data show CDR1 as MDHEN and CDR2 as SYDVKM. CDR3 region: CASRERGLRNQPQHF. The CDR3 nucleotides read TGTGCCAGCAGGGAGAGGGGCCTGAGAAATCAGCCCCAGCATTTT.

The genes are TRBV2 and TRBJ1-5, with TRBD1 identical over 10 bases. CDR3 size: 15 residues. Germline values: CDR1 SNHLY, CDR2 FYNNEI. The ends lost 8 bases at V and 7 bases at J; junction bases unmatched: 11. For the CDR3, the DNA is TGTGCCAGCGAAACCGACAGGGGGCGGTGGCAGCCCCAGCATTTT. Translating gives CASETDRGRWQPQHF.

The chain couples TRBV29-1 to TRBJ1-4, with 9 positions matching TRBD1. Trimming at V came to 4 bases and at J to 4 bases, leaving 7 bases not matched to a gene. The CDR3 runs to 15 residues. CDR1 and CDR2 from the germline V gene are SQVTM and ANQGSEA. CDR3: CSVGGTGSRNEKLFF. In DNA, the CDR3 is TGCAGCGTTGGGGGGACAGGGTCTCGTAATGAAAAACTGTTTTTT. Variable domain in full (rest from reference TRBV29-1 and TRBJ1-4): SAVISQKPSRDICQRGTSLTIQCQVDSQVTMMFWYRQQPGQSLTLIATANQGSEATYESGFVIDKFPISRPNLTFSTLTVSNMSPEDSSIYLCSVGGTGSRNEKLFFGSGTQLSVL.